This T cell receptor (beta chain) appears in the sequencing data of a study of shared clonotypes between healthy human individuals. Clones were sequenced by immunoSEQ multiplex PCR, and TCRdb holds only the in-frame ones, with some missing. The data hold approximately 650,000 clones, with 95% to 96% observed a single time. Naive CD8 cells lacked CD45RO and underwent positive selection for CCR7, leaving out terminally differentiated effector memory CD45RA+ cells. The study drew its donors from healthy HIV-negative adults without recent acute infections or vaccinations. The donor cohort consisted entirely of Caucasian adults residing in Nashville, Tennessee. The CDR3 extends over 14 amino acids. Germline lookup yields CDR1 LGHNA and CDR2 YNFKEQ. Deletions cut 2 bases from V and 6 bases from J, with 11 bases between.

The receptor's source is a woman in her twenties or thirties in good health. What was sequenced was naive CD8+ T cells sorted from blood. The chain carries TRBV4-2 and TRBJ1-5; tentative D call: TRBD1 (6 bases). As DNA, the CDR3 is TGTGCCAGCAGCCAAAGCACAGGGTCTCAGCCCCAGCATTTT. This sequence encodes CASSQSTGSQPQHF.